This T cell receptor (beta chain) was retrieved from a study of beta chain features in type 1 diabetes. Germline CDR1 and CDR2: SGHNT and YYREEE (reference sequence). The CDR3 covers 19 residues. V was clipped by 4 bases and J by 5 bases; unmatched bases: 14. Investigators reverse transcribed all isolated RNA, so they sequenced expressed TCRB transcripts. Measured with immunoSEQ multiplex PCR; TCRdb has only the in-frame clones, and not every one. The top ten hold 0.023% of the sample, which has some 900,000 clones, about a sixth seen once. This TCR came from a woman between 18 and 30 years old in good health. The sample was naive CD4+ T cells from blood. V gene TRBV5-4 combines with J gene TRBJ2-2; the match to TRBD2 covers 13 bases. In nucleotides, the CDR3 is TGTGCCAGCAGCCCAACGGGAGGACTAGCGGGAGCTCGAACCGGGGAGCTGTTTTTT. Translating gives CASSPTGGLAGARTGELFF.